Below are 4 T cell receptor beta chains sequenced from a single sample in a study of T cell responses to AZD1222 COVID-19 vaccine. Only in-frame clones appear in the TCRdb table, and some are missing; sequencing was by immunoSEQ multiplex PCR. The sample carries over 100,000 clones, about nine tenths recorded once. The material sequenced was peripheral blood, taken 28 days after the second AZD1222 dose. These receptors were taken from an adult who received the AZD1222 COVID-19 vaccine.

This chain connects TRBV5-1 to TRBJ2-1, with 13 bases identical to TRBD2. The J segment lost 5 bases and the V segment lost 4 bases, leaving 6 bases of the junction unmatched. The CDR3 contains 16 residues. Germline V gene data show CDR1 as SGHRS and CDR2 as YFSETQ. The CDR3: CASSPGLAGKDNEQFF. In DNA, the CDR3 is TGCGCCAGCAGCCCGGGACTAGCGGGGAAAGACAATGAGCAGTTCTTC.

J is TRBJ2-3 and V is TRBV20-1; D is perhaps TRBD1 or TRBD2 (5 bases each). There are 16 residues in the CDR3. V was shortened by 3 bases and J by 2 bases, with 18 bases between the two germline ends. Per the germline V gene, CDR1 is DFQATT and CDR2 is SNEGSKA (reference sequence). The CDR3 sequence is CSASGHPETTTDTQYF. The CDR3 bases are TGCAGTGCTAGTGGACATCCCGAGACTACCACAGATACGCAGTATTTT.

This clone has only a few counts. The chain uses TRBV6-2 or TRBV6-3 and TRBJ2-3; D may be TRBD1 (6 bases). CDR1 MNHEY and CDR2 SVGEGT come from the germline V gene. Deletions cut 6 bases from V and 0 bases from J, with 13 bases between. This CDR3 contains 15 residues. The CDR3 DNA follows: TGTGCCAGCAGCGACCAGGGGAGTAGCACAGATACGCAGTATTTT. Translated, it gives CASSDQGSSTDTQYF.

The chain carries TRBV3-1 (or the pseudogene TRBV3-2) and TRBJ2-3, with a weak D call TRBD2 (6 bases). Per germline, CDR1 LGHDT and CDR2 YNNKEL (reference sequence). This CDR3 comprises 15 residues. Trimming took 0 bases from V and 2 from J, leaving 9 bases between them. For the CDR3, the DNA is TGTGCCAGCAGCCAAGAACTGGGACTCACAGATACGCAGTATTTT. This gives the protein CASSQELGLTDTQYF.